The rows below give T cell receptor beta chains drawn from one sample of a study of blood T cell repertoires in COVID-19. Clones were sequenced by immunoSEQ multiplex PCR, and TCRdb holds only the in-frame ones, with some missing. This sample has roughly 230,000 clones, with around 90% found just once. What was sequenced was peripheral blood. These receptor sequences come from a woman aged 60-75 years with COVID-19, enrolled during active disease. Both conserved end residues are part of each CDR3. A D gene is named only where the DNA matches it firmly. Where a row states a size, it is once, few, many or the class of an expanded clone; other rows omit it.

D,size,J,V,CDR3,DNA
TRBD2,NA,TRBJ2-3,TRBV7-9,CASSSLAGPPTDTQYF,TGTGCCAGCAGCTCCTTAGCGGGGCCTCCCACAGATACGCAGTATTTT
NA,NA,TRBJ1-1,TRBV5-6,CASRGGVMNTEAFF,TGTGCCAGCAGAGGGGGAGTCATGAACACTGAAGCTTTCTTT
TRBD2,NA,TRBJ2-3,TRBV6-2/TRBV6-3,CASSYLSGVSRTDTQYF,TGTGCCAGCAGTTACCTTAGCGGGGTATCTCGCACAGATACGCAGTATTTT
NA,NA,TRBJ1-2,TRBV5-5,CASSGASFGYTF,TGTGCCAGCAGCGGGGCGTCGTTTGGCTACACCTTC
TRBD1,NA,TRBJ1-3,TRBV4-2,CASTGQGAGNTIYF,TGTGCCAGCACCGGACAGGGGGCTGGAAACACCATATATTTT
NA,NA,TRBJ2-1,TRBV5-4,CASRYRDYNEQFF,TGTGCCAGCAGGTACAGGGACTACAATGAGCAGTTCTTC
TRBD1,NA,TRBJ2-7,TRBV5-6,CASSLGRQGIEQYF,TGTGCCAGCAGCTTGGGGCGACAGGGGATCGAGCAGTACTTC
TRBD1,once,TRBJ1-2,TRBV28,CASSVPGQGLRILGYTF,TGTGCCAGCAGTGTCCCGGGACAGGGTCTTAGGATTCTTGGCTACACCTTC
TRBD1,NA,TRBJ2-1,TRBV18,CASSLYTGQIYNEQFF,TGTGCCAGCTCCCTCTACACGGGACAGATCTACAATGAGCAGTTCTTC
TRBD1,NA,TRBJ2-7,TRBV24-1,CATSDPTGALYF,TGTGCCACCAGTGACCCGACAGGGGCCCTGTACTTC
NA,NA,TRBJ1-4,TRBV3-1/TRBV3-2,CASSQELGEGEKLFF,TGTGCCAGCAGCCAAGAGCTTGGAGAGGGTGAAAAACTGTTTTTT
NA,NA,TRBJ1-2,TRBV10-3,CAISDPMGGDGYTF,TGTGCCATCAGTGATCCGATGGGGGGGGATGGCTACACCTTC
NA,NA,TRBJ2-5,TRBV10-3,CAISEPKGLQETQYF,TGTGCCATCAGTGAGCCAAAAGGACTCCAAGAGACCCAGTACTTC
TRBD2,NA,TRBJ2-1,TRBV19,CASSMAGTSGEQFF,TGTGCCAGTAGTATGGCCGGGACTAGCGGTGAGCAGTTCTTC
NA,NA,TRBJ2-4,TRBV6-1,CASSDTTDLAKNIQYF,TGTGCCAGCAGTGACACGACAGATCTAGCCAAAAACATTCAGTACTTC
TRBD2,NA,TRBJ2-3,TRBV29-1,CSARTSGGAADTQYF,TGCAGCGCGAGGACTAGCGGGGGGGCGGCAGATACGCAGTATTTT
NA,once,TRBJ2-6,TRBV9,CASSAYRAGANVLTF,TGTGCCAGCAGCGCCTACAGGGCTGGGGCCAACGTCCTGACTTTC
NA,few,TRBJ1-2,TRBV7-9,CASSLEQGFGYTF,TGTGCCAGCAGCTTAGAACAGGGTTTTGGCTACACCTTC
TRBD1,NA,TRBJ1-2,TRBV19,CASSPGDREMRYTF,TGTGCCAGTAGTCCAGGGGACAGGGAAATGCGCTACACCTTC
TRBD2,NA,TRBJ2-7,TRBV18,CASSPGREEQYF,TGTGCCAGCTCACCAGGGAGGGAAGAGCAGTACTTC
TRBD1,NA,TRBJ2-5,TRBV9,CASSIRGQQETQYF,TGTGCCAGCAGCATCCGGGGACAGCAAGAGACCCAGTACTTC
TRBD2,NA,TRBJ2-1,TRBV29-1,CSVGSYSGGLTNEQFF,TGCAGCGTTGGATCGTATAGCGGGGGGCTAACAAATGAGCAGTTCTTC
NA,NA,TRBJ1-2,TRBV10-3,CAISEVRLGGGDGYTF,TGTGCCATCAGTGAGGTTCGCCTTGGGGGAGGGGACGGCTACACCTTC
NA,NA,TRBJ1-2,TRBV6-5,CASSYSVFRAHYGYTF,TGTGCCAGCAGTTACTCCGTATTCAGGGCACACTATGGCTACACCTTC
NA,NA,TRBJ2-5,TRBV4-1,CASSHWTDQETQYF,TGCGCCAGCAGCCATTGGACAGACCAAGAGACCCAGTACTTC
NA,NA,TRBJ1-5,TRBV19,CASSISAGSNQPQHF,TGTGCCAGTAGTATAAGTGCAGGGAGCAATCAGCCCCAGCATTTT
NA,NA,TRBJ2-5,TRBV28,CASSWDAGGRGETQYF,TGTGCCAGCAGTTGGGATGCGGGCGGACGAGGAGAGACCCAGTACTTC
NA,few,TRBJ2-1,TRBV5-4,CASSLEVVQKNEQFF,TGTGCCAGCAGCTTGGAGGTGGTACAGAAAAATGAGCAGTTCTTC
TRBD1,NA,TRBJ1-5,TRBV2,CASSAGTGGGQPQHF,TGTGCCAGCAGCGCAGGGACAGGGGGTGGTCAGCCCCAGCATTTT
NA,NA,TRBJ1-1,TRBV3-1/TRBV3-2,CASSQINEAFF,TGTGCCAGCAGCCAAATTAATGAAGCTTTCTTT
NA,NA,TRBJ1-1,TRBV25-1,CASNPGSYTEAFF,TGTGCCAGCAACCCCGGGAGCTACACTGAAGCTTTCTTT
NA,NA,TRBJ1-6,TRBV7-2,CASSGRVWNSPLHF,TGTGCCAGTAGTGGGCGGGTATGGAATTCACCCCTCCACTTT
NA,NA,TRBJ1-5,TRBV2,CASRSVPAQPQHF,TGTGCCAGCAGGAGTGTGCCCGCTCAGCCCCAGCATTTT
NA,NA,TRBJ1-1,TRBV19,CASSINSYEAFF,TGTGCCAGTAGTATAAATTCTTATGAAGCTTTCTTT
NA,NA,TRBJ1-1,TRBV12-3/TRBV12-4,CASTATRVAFF,TGTGCCAGCACGGCCACCCGGGTTGCTTTCTTT
NA,NA,TRBJ2-3,TRBV6-2/TRBV6-3,CASRPRGSTDTQYF,TGTGCCAGCAGACCTCGGGGGAGCACAGATACGCAGTATTTT
NA,NA,TRBJ2-7,TRBV4-3,CASIFPRVGHEQYF,TGCGCCAGCATCTTTCCCAGGGTAGGCCACGAGCAGTACTTC
NA,NA,TRBJ2-3,TRBV21-1,CASSKEDRVTDTQYF,TGTGCCAGCAGCAAAGAAGACAGGGTCACAGATACGCAGTATTTT
NA,once,TRBJ2-7,TRBV6-1,CASSDRGVIYEQYF,TGTGCCAGCAGTGACAGGGGAGTTATCTACGAGCAGTACTTC
NA,NA,TRBJ2-3,TRBV15,CATSRGVTDTQYF,TGTGCCACCAGCAGGGGAGTGACAGATACGCAGTATTTT
NA,NA,TRBJ2-2,TRBV30,CAWRPSWAGNTGELFF,TGTGCCTGGAGGCCTTCGTGGGCAGGGAACACCGGGGAGCTGTTTTTT
NA,NA,TRBJ1-2,TRBV12-3/TRBV12-4,CASSEPNLIGYTF,TGTGCCAGCAGCGAGCCCAACCTGATTGGCTACACCTTC
TRBD1,NA,TRBJ1-4,TRBV9,CASSVGLEQGTTNEKLFF,TGTGCCAGCAGCGTAGGATTGGAACAGGGGACAACTAATGAAAAACTGTTTTTT
TRBD1,few,TRBJ1-4,TRBV19,CASTITTGNEKLFF,TGTGCCAGTACCATAACGACAGGGAATGAAAAACTGTTTTTT
TRBD1,NA,TRBJ2-1,TRBV3-1/TRBV3-2,CASSQGISGQGINNEQFF,TGTGCCAGCAGCCAAGGAATTTCGGGACAGGGGATAAACAATGAGCAGTTCTTC
TRBD1,NA,TRBJ2-5,TRBV11-3,CASSPRQGAGETQYF,TGTGCCAGCAGCCCGAGACAGGGGGCGGGAGAGACCCAGTACTTC
TRBD1,NA,TRBJ1-6,TRBV11-2,CASSLTDRGPLHF,TGTGCCAGCAGCCTGACGGACAGGGGTCCCCTCCACTTT
NA,NA,TRBJ2-5,TRBV23-1,CASSQSGLGANKETQYF,TGCGCCAGCAGTCAATCTGGGCTAGGGGCCAATAAAGAGACCCAGTACTTC
NA,NA,TRBJ1-1,TRBV6-6,CASSYSAGYTEAFF,TGTGCCAGCAGTTACTCTGCAGGCTACACTGAAGCTTTCTTT
NA,NA,TRBJ1-2,TRBV19,CASSREGLGNGYTF,TGTGCCAGTAGTAGGGAGGGACTCGGGAATGGCTACACCTTC
TRBD1,once,TRBJ2-1,TRBV12-3/TRBV12-4,CASTRTGGNEQFF,TGTGCCAGCACCCGGACAGGGGGCAATGAGCAGTTCTTC
NA,NA,TRBJ2-7,TRBV5-1,CASSLRGTDEQYF,TGCGCCAGCAGCTTGAGGGGTACTGACGAGCAGTACTTC